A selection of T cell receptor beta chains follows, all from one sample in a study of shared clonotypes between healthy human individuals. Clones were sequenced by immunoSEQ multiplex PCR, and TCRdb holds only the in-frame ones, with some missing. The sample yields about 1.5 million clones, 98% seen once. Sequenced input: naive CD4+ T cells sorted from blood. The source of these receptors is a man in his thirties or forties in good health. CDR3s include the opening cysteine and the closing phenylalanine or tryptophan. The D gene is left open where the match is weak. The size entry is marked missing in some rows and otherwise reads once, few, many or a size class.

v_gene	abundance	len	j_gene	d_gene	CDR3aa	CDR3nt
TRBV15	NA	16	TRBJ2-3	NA	CATSRVWSSATDTQYF	TGTGCCACCAGCAGAGTTTGGTCTAGCGCCACAGATACGCAGTATTTT
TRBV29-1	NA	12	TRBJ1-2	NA	CSCAFGPYGYTF	TGCAGCTGCGCATTCGGGCCCTATGGCTACACCTTC
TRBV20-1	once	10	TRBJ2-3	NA	CSALGDTQYF	TGCAGTGCTTTAGGAGATACGCAGTATTTT
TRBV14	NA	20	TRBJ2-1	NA	CASSHPRDPVVTSWVNEQFF	TGTGCCAGCAGCCACCCTCGGGACCCTGTGGTCACGTCTTGGGTCAATGAGCAGTTCTTC
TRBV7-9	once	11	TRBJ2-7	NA	CASSFSYEQYF	TGTGCCAGCAGCTTCAGCTACGAGCAGTACTTC
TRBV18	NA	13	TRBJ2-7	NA	CASSIGQSYEQYF	TGTGCCAGCTCAATAGGACAGAGCTACGAGCAGTACTTC
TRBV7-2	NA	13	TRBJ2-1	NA	CASSFDREEEQFF	TGTGCCAGCAGCTTCGACAGGGAGGAGGAGCAGTTCTTC
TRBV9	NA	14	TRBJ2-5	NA	CASSVGWEVETQYF	TGTGCCAGCAGCGTAGGTTGGGAGGTGGAGACCCAGTACTTC
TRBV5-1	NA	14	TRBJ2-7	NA	CASSQAGTLYEQYF	TGCGCCAGCAGCCAAGCCGGGACTTTGTACGAGCAGTACTTC
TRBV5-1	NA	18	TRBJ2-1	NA	CASSGGALAGPTYNEQFF	TGCGCCAGCAGCGGGGGGGCTTTAGCGGGCCCTACCTACAATGAGCAGTTCTTC